These T cell receptor beta chains were read from a single sample in a study of blood T cell repertoires in COVID-19. Using immunoSEQ multiplex PCR, the repertoire was profiled, and TCRdb retains in-frame clones only, with some absent. The sample includes around 300,000 clones, roughly 91% of them seen just once. Sequenced material: PBMCs or T cells enriched from blood (not recorded which). The receptors derive from a woman aged 25-40 years who had recovered from COVID-19. Each CDR3 is given with its conserved first and last residue. Each record gives: CDR3 protein, V gene.

CATSGPGLAGADEQFF | TRBV24-1
CASSRGQGADTEAFF | TRBV5-1
CASSSLVPETQYF | TRBV11-2
CASSLTDTNNYGYTF | TRBV9
CASSPTAVINYGYTF | TRBV5-1
CAWSGQDDQPQHF | TRBV30
CASSIPSGNNEQFF | TRBV19
CASSKDGGAPDQPQHF | TRBV21-1
CASSVQHEETQYF | TRBV19
CASSLAVRENYGYTF | TRBV5-4
CASSPAGVHETQYF | TRBV7-2
CSVVGGDTYTGELFF | TRBV29-1
CASSFGFGTAYSNQPQHF | TRBV28
CASSHLVGQGAAYEQYF | TRBV4-1
CASSQDHRGRGDISYNEQFF | TRBV4-3
CASSVTGESTETQYF | TRBV5-1
CSAPTALVQYF | TRBV20-1
CASSQDGQANTGELFF | TRBV4-2
CASSFLGQQETQYF | TRBV5-5
CASSTAGSSYEQYF | TRBV19
CASSTQGEAFF | TRBV6-5
CASSSRGQSGGEQYF | TRBV5-1
CASSYGASGRTYEQYF | TRBV11-1
CASGSSGSVNEQFF | TRBV2
CAWSYTGTPAGTIYF | TRBV30